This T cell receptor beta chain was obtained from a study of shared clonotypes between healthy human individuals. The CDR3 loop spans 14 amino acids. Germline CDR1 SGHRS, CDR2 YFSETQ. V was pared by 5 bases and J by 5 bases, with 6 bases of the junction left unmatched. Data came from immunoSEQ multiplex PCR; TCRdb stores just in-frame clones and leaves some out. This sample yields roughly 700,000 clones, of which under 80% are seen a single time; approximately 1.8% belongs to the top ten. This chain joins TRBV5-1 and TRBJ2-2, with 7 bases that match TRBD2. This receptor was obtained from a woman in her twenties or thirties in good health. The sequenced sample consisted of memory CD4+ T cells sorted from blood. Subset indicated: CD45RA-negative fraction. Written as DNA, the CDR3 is TGCGCCAGCAGTCGGGCGGGGGAAACCGGGGAGCTGTTTTTT. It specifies CASSRAGETGELFF.